The source of this T cell receptor beta chain is a study of blood T cell repertoires in COVID-19. In the study overall: PBMCs, B-cell-depleted T cells, or T cells provided the cDNA or gDNA that made up the material.

Repertoires were generated with immunoSEQ multiplex PCR, while TCRdb's copy carries only in-frame clones and drops some. The repertoire holds around 250,000 clones, about 80% seen once, with about 3% in the top ten. Membership in each cohort depended on participant-reported clinical history. Donors in Cohort 3 counted as recovered after two negative PCRs, clearance, or symptom resolution. Per germline, CDR1 SGHRS and CDR2 YFSETQ. With 0 bases removed from V and 5 bases from J, the gap between germline ends came to 5 bases. The CDR3 runs to 13 residues. This receptor was taken from a man aged 50 to 60 who had recovered from COVID-19. Sequenced: PBMCs or T cells enriched from blood (not recorded which). The gene calls are TRBV5-1 and TRBJ1-4; D call uncertain. The chain's CDR3 is CASSLVSNEKLFF. CDR3 nucleotide sequence: TGCGCCAGCAGCTTGGTGTCAAATGAAAAACTGTTTTTT. The complete variable domain, with remaining parts taken from reference TRBV5-1 and TRBJ1-4, reads KAGVTQTPRYLIKTRGQQVTLSCSPISGHRSVSWYQQTPGQGLQFLFEYFSETQRNKGNFPGRFSGRQFSNSRSEMNVSTLELGDSALYLCASSLVSNEKLFFGSGTQLSVL.